This T cell receptor beta chain was recorded in a study of blood T cells in healthy people across ages. Study observations and caveats: Higher naive T cell percentage went strongly together with higher TCR beta diversity.

The second PCR ran roughly 7 to 11 cycles with a sample-barcoded 5' primer and J-beta primers. Each CDR3 protein gets one entry after TCRdb re-called the 5' RACE reads with MiXCR. The table shows 1.6 million or so distinct CDR3 sequences, with 34% occurring only once. Ranging in age from roughly 6 to 100, the donors were healthy Caucasian individuals from Russia. Every sample had a minimum of 6.5 million PBMCs isolated. Per the germline V gene, CDR1 is MDHEN and CDR2 is SYDVKM. The V and J ends lost 5 bases and 7 bases, in that order; junction bases with no gene match: 10. The CDR3 runs to 16 residues. A word on this clonotype: The target antigen is unknown.

The rearrangement uses TRBV28 and TRBJ2-1; TRBD2 matches 11 bases. The material sequenced was blood. The receptor was derived from a woman in her twenties or thirties in good health. CDR3: CASSPWVAGGPNEQFF. DNA for the CDR3: TGTGCCAGCAGTCCTTGGGTAGCGGGAGGGCCGAATGAGCAGTTCTTC.